A single sample gave rise to the 13 T cell receptor beta chains below, sequenced in a study of blood T cell repertoires in COVID-19. This table comes from immunoSEQ multiplex PCR, and its TCRdb copy is limited to in-frame clones, with some not included. The sample records about 35,000 clones, roughly four fifths being singletons. What was sequenced was peripheral blood. The receptors originated from a man aged 50-59 years with acute or convalescent COVID-19.

The V call is TRBV28, the J call TRBJ1-5; the D gene is possibly TRBD1 (5 bases). Germline V gene lookup returns CDR1 MDHEN and CDR2 SYDVKM. Trimming removed 7 bases at V and 0 bases at J, with 19 bases between. The CDR3 totals 17 residues. The CDR3 DNA reads as TGTGCCAGCAACTCCCCAGTAGGGGTTTATAGCAATCAGCCCCAGCATTTT. Translated, it gives CASNSPVGVYSNQPQHF.

This chain connects TRBV9 to TRBJ2-1, with TRBD2 matching over 16 bases. The germline V gene encodes CDR1 SGDLS and CDR2 YYNGEE. V lost 4 bases, J lost 8 bases, and 9 bases stayed unmatched. This CDR3 is built from 17 residues. The CDR3 spells CASSPPPGLAGGHEQFF. The CDR3 nucleotides read TGTGCCAGCAGCCCCCCCCCGGGACTAGCGGGAGGGCATGAGCAGTTCTTC.

The chain couples TRBV19 to TRBJ1-1; 9 nucleotides agree with TRBD1. Losses at the gene ends were 6 bases for V and 5 bases for J; bases not matched to a gene: 10. CDR3 length equals 15 residues. CDR1 and CDR2 from the germline V gene are LNHDA and SQIVND (reference sequence). The DNA of the CDR3 is TGTGCCAGTAGCCTAAAGGACAGGGGCGGGACTGAAGCTTTCTTT. It yields the protein CASSLKDRGGTEAFF.

Only one count was recorded for this clone. The chain links TRBV6-5 to TRBJ1-1; TRBD1 is a possible D gene (6 bases). V was pared by 0 bases and J by 1 base, with 6 bases between. Germline V CDR1 and CDR2: MNHEY, SVGAGI. There are 14 residues in the CDR3. The CDR3 sequence: CASSYSGGNTEAFF. The CDR3 DNA sequence: TGTGCCAGCAGTTACTCAGGGGGGAACACTGAAGCTTTCTTT.

V is TRBV29-1 and J is TRBJ1-3; D unresolved. Trimming pared 4 bases from V and 0 bases from J, leaving 10 bases between. The CDR3 has 14 amino acids. Germline-derived CDR1 and CDR2 are SQVTM and ANQGSEA. The CDR3: CSVVLLYSGNTIYF. The CDR3 DNA sequence: TGCAGCGTTGTTCTCCTATACTCTGGAAACACCATATATTTT.

This sequence joins TRBV29-1 and TRBJ1-2, with no clear D. CDR1 is SQVTM and CDR2 is ANQGSEA in the germline V gene. Trimming took 4 bases from V and 8 from J, leaving 11 bases between them. CDR3 length equals 11 residues. The CDR3 sequence: CSVVWVQGYTF. Here the CDR3 DNA reads TGCAGCGTTGTTTGGGTACAGGGCTACACCTTC.

The sample holds one count of this clone. This chain joins TRBV5-4 and TRBJ2-4; D is possibly TRBD1 (5 bases). Germline V lookup: CDR1 SGHNT, CDR2 YYREEE (reference sequence). V was cut by 6 bases and J by 4 bases, with 14 bases left in between. The length of the CDR3 is 14 residues. CDR3 DNA sequence: TGTGCCAGCACCTCCTCGGCAGGGAAAAACATTCAGTACTTC. Its protein is CASTSSAGKNIQYF.

The rearrangement uses TRBV27 and TRBJ1-5; weak D call: TRBD1 (5 bases). V gave up 1 base and J gave up 7 bases, with 11 bases separating them. CDR3 size: 14 residues. Germline assignment: CDR1 MNHEY and CDR2 SMNVEV (reference sequence). As DNA, the CDR3 is TGTGCCAGCAGTTTATGGGGGGGTTCGCAGCCCCAGCATTTT. Amino acid sequence: CASSLWGGSQPQHF.

The J gene is TRBJ2-5, the V gene TRBV7-7, with 7 bases identical to TRBD2. The CDR3 consists of 14 residues. J lost 0 bases, V lost 5 bases, and 3 bases had no gene match. CDR1 is SSHAT and CDR2 is FNYEAQ in the germline V gene (reference sequence). Written as DNA, the CDR3 is TGTGCCAGCAGCCTCGGACTAGACCAAGAGACCCAGTACTTC. It specifies CASSLGLDQETQYF.

The V call is TRBV30, the J call TRBJ1-3; 7 bases agree with TRBD1. The V gene end was trimmed by 3 bases and the J gene end by 0 bases; junction bases not matched to a gene: 8. The CDR3 spans 16 residues. Per the germline V gene, CDR1 is GTSNPN and CDR2 is SVGIG (reference sequence). The DNA of the CDR3 is TGTGCCTGGAGAGGGACAGAACCTAGCTCTGGAAACACCATATATTTT. It yields the protein CAWRGTEPSSGNTIYF.

The chain links TRBV24-1 to TRBJ1-6, with a tentative D call TRBD1 (6 bases). Germline V gives CDR1 KGHDR, CDR2 SFDVKD. Deletions cut 5 bases from V and 7 bases from J, with 14 bases between. The CDR3 sequence is 15 residues long. The CDR3 bases are TGTGCCACCAGTGTTCCGGGACATTCGAATTCACCCCTCCACTTT. It translates to CATSVPGHSNSPLHF.

By its share, this clone is medium-sized (0.01 to 0.1%). The V call is TRBV6-4, the J call TRBJ1-4, with TRBD1 matching over 10 bases. This CDR3 has 16 amino acids. V lost 8 bases and J lost 6; bases outside the gene matches: 12. Per the germline V gene, CDR1 is MRHNA and CDR2 is SNTAGT. CDR3 bases: TGTGCCAGCTCCGAAAATCCGGGGACAGGGGATGAAAAACTGTTTTTT. This translates into CASSENPGTGDEKLFF.

The chain's CDR3 is CASSLVRPLITDTQYF. The DNA of the CDR3 is TGTGCCAGCAGTTTAGTCAGGCCTCTGATCACAGATACGCAGTATTTT. The gene calls are TRBV27 and TRBJ2-3; D is undetermined. V was clipped by 2 bases and J by 2 bases, with 14 bases between them. The CDR3 extends over 16 amino acids. The germline gives CDR1 MNHEY, CDR2 SMNVEV (reference sequence).